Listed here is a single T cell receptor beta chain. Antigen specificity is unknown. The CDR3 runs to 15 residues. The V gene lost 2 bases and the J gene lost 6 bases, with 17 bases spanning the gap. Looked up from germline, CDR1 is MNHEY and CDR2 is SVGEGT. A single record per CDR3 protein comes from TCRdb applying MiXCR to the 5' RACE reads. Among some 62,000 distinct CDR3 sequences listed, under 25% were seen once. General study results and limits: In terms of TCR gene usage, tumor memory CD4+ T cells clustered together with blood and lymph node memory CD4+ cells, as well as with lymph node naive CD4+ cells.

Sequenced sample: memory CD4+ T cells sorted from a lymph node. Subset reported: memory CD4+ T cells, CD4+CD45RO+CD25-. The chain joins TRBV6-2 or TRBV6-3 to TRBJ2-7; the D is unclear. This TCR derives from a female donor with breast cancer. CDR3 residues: CASSYTHGMDGEQYF. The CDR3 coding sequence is TGTGCCAGCAGTTACACCCATGGGATGGACGGCGAGCAGTACTTC.